This TCR beta chain was recovered during a study of Graves' ophthalmopathy and Graves' hyperthyroidism. Study details: Stable hyperthyroidism meant no ophthalmopathy within 18 months of follow-up.

The diagnosis was founded upon clinical symptoms, serum thyroxine, TRAb, thyroid ultrasound and orbital computed tomography. With 10 bases clipped from V and 2 bases from J, the junction kept 7 bases outside the gene matches. This CDR3 comprises 14 residues. Germline loops: CDR1 ENHRY, CDR2 SYGVKD. CDR3 regions of TCR beta were amplified from RNA transcripts. HTBI primers were employed in first-round RT-PCR, then a second-round multiplex PCR followed. A single record per CDR3 protein comes from TCRdb applying MiXCR to the multiplex PCR reads. The sample carries roughly 1.1 million distinct CDR3 sequences, about 40% recorded once. Study observations and caveats: The model flagged ophthalmopathy progression at approximately 66% sensitivity and less than 75% specificity.

This clonotype appeared many times. Its target is unknown. The specimen sequenced was peripheral blood or thyroid tissue (not recorded which). The TCR comes from an adult man with Graves' hyperthyroidism. This sequence joins TRBV10-3 and TRBJ2-5; TRBD1 matches at 10 bases. The CDR3 coding sequence is TGTGCCACCACCGGGACAGGGGATCAAGAGACCCAGTACTTC. It translates to CATTGTGDQETQYF.